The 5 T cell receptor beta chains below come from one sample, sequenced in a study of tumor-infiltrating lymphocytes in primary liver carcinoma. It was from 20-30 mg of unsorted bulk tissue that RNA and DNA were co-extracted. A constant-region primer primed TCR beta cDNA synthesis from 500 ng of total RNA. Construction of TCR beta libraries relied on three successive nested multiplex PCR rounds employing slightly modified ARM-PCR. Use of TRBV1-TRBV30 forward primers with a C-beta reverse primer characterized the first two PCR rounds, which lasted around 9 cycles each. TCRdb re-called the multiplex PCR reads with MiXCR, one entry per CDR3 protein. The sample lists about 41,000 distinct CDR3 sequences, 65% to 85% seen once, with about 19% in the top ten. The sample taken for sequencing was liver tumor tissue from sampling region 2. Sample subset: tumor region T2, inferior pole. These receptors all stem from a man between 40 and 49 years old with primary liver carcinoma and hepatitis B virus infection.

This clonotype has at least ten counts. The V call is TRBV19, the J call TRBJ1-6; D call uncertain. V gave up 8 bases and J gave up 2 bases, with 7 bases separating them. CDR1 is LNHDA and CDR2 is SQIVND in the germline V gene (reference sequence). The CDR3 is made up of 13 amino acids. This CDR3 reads CASGGPYNSPLHF. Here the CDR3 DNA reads TGTGCCAGTGGCGGGCCCTATAATTCACCCCTCCACTTT.

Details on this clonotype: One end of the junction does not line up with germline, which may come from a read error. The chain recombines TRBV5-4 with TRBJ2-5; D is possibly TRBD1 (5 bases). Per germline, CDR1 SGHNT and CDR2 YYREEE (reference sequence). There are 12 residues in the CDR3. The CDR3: CACSLDKAVRYF. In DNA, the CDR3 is TGTGCCTGCAGCTTGGACAAGGCCGTTAGATACTTC.

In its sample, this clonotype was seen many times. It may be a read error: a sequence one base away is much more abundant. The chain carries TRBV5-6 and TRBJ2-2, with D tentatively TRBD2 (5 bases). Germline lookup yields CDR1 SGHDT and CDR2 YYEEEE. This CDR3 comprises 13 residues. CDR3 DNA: TGTGCCAGCAGCTTCGCGAACACCGGGGAGCCGTTTTTT. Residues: CASSFANTGEPFF.

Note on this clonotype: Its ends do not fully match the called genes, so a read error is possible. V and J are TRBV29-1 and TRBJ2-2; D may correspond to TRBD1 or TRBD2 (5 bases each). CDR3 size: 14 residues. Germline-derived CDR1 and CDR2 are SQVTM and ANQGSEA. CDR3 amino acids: CSVLGLGPSGELFF. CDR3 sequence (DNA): TGTAGCGTCCTCGGTCTGGGACCCAGCGGGGAGCTGTTTTTT.

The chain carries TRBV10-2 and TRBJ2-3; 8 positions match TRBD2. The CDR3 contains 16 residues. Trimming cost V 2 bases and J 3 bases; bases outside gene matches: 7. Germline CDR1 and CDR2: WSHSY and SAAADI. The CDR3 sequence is CASSEEAGVVTDTQYF. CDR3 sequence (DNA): TGCGCCAGCAGTGAGGAAGCGGGGGTTGTTACAGATACGCAGTATTTT.